Below are 5 T cell receptor beta chains sequenced from a single sample in a study of radiation and T cells in renal cell carcinoma. The repertoire was sequenced with immunoSEQ multiplex PCR; TCRdb's copy has only in-frame clones and lacks some. This sample has tens of thousands of clones, with approximately 83% found just once. Sample time point: blood 2 weeks post-SBRT. The sample's treatment: 15 Gy SBRT to primary tumor, nephrectomy 4 weeks later. Here the sequenced sample was blood, taken from a patient whose treatment included radiotherapy and nephrectomy. The receptors were gathered from a woman in her 50s with renal cell carcinoma.

This clone has a single count. The chain joins TRBV9 to TRBJ2-3, with D perhaps TRBD1 or TRBD2 (5 bases each). The CDR3 length is 16 residues. V lost 0 bases and J 4 bases, leaving 15 bases between the germline ends. CDR1 and CDR2 from the germline V gene are SGDLS and YYNGEE. The CDR3 DNA follows: TGTGCCAGCAGCGTAGTTGGGGGAGAGATCTCAGATACGCAGTATTTT. It encodes CASSVVGGEISDTQYF.

This clone was counted at least ten times. The gene calls are TRBV27 and TRBJ2-4, with D perhaps matching TRBD1 (6 bases). This CDR3 comprises 14 residues. Trimming pared 8 bases from V and 7 bases from J, leaving 18 bases between. Germline values: CDR1 MNHEY, CDR2 SMNVEV (reference sequence). DNA for the CDR3: TGTGCCAGCCGTTACAGGGAGCCGGGCAACATTCAGTACTTC. The encoded protein is CASRYREPGNIQYF.

The chain couples TRBV7-9 to TRBJ2-3, with D perhaps TRBD1 or TRBD2 (5 bases each). The CDR3 is made up of 17 amino acids. Germline CDR1 SEHNR, CDR2 FQNEAQ (reference sequence). Trimming pared 2 bases from V and 2 bases from J, leaving 17 bases between. As DNA, the CDR3 is TGTGCCAGCAGCTTAACTACGGGGCCGGAAGTCACAGATACGCAGTATTTT. Translating it yields CASSLTTGPEVTDTQYF.

The rearrangement links TRBV7-2 to TRBJ1-2, with D unresolved. CDR1 is SGHTA, CDR2 FQGNSA, per germline. Trimming removed 4 bases from V and 6 bases from J, with 15 bases in between. This CDR3 is 14 amino acids long. CDR3 bases: TGTGCCAGCAGCTCCCCGAGAGGGCAGGATGGCTACACCTTC. Its translation: CASSSPRGQDGYTF. The full variable domain, rest sourced from reference TRBV7-2 and TRBJ1-2, is GAGVSQSPSNKVTEKGKDVELRCDPISGHTALYWYRQSLGQGLEFLIYFQGNSAPDKSGLPSDRFSAERTGGSVSTLTIQRTQQEDSAVYLCASSSPRGQDGYTFGSGTRLTVV.

The chain links TRBV9 to TRBJ2-7; D possibly corresponds to TRBD1 (6 bases). The V end lost 0 bases, the J end lost 7 bases, and 14 bases lay between the germline ends. The V gene's germline CDR1 is SGDLS and CDR2 YYNGEE. The CDR3 is made up of 14 amino acids. The CDR3 DNA sequence: TGTGCCAGCAGCGTAGGGGCAGGGGACGGGGAGCAGTACTTC. Translated, it gives CASSVGAGDGEQYF.